This is a list of T cell receptor beta chains from one sample in a study of shared clonotypes between healthy human individuals. Profiling relied on immunoSEQ multiplex PCR, and the TCRdb table lists in-frame clones only, not all of them. This table holds about 730,000 clones, roughly 72% found once. The sample comprised memory CD4+ T cells sorted from blood. The receptors were sampled from a woman aged 25 to 39 in good health. Each CDR3 is given with its conserved first and last residue. Each record gives: clone size, D gene, V gene, J gene, CDR3 protein, CDR3 DNA. D genes are given only for firm matches. Some rows mark clone size as missing; the rest say once, few, many or name a class of expanded clone.

NA	NA	TRBV18	TRBJ2-1	CASRDSSYNEQFF	TGTGCCAGCCGCGACAGCTCCTACAATGAGCAGTTCTTC
few	NA	TRBV5-1	TRBJ2-7	CASSLEARLPYEQYF	TGCGCCAGCAGCTTGGAGGCACGCCTCCCTTACGAGCAGTACTTC
NA	TRBD1	TRBV29-1	TRBJ2-2	CSVVQGYTGELFF	TGCAGCGTTGTACAGGGGTATACCGGGGAGCTGTTTTTT
NA	NA	TRBV6-5	TRBJ2-7	CASARGESYEQYF	TGTGCCAGCGCGAGGGGGGAGTCTTACGAGCAGTACTTC
NA	TRBD2	TRBV27	TRBJ2-7	CASSPRLAYYEQYF	TGTGCCAGCAGTCCAAGACTAGCGTACTACGAGCAGTACTTC
NA	NA	TRBV5-1	TRBJ1-1	CASSLAFLNTEAFF	TGCGCCAGCAGCTTGGCGTTTCTGAACACTGAAGCTTTCTTT
NA	NA	TRBV11-1	TRBJ2-1	CASSRDENNEQFF	TGTGCCAGCAGCCGGGACGAGAACAATGAGCAGTTCTTC
NA	NA	TRBV4-1	TRBJ2-6	CASSHDNPGYSGANVLTF	TGCGCCAGCAGCCACGATAACCCCGGTTACTCTGGGGCCAACGTCCTGACTTTC
NA	TRBD2	TRBV28	TRBJ2-1	CASSRTSGSDEQFF	TGTGCCAGCAGTCGGACTAGCGGGAGCGATGAGCAGTTCTTC
once	NA	TRBV15	TRBJ2-3	CATSSRGYTDTQYF	TGTGCCACCAGCTCGCGGGGCTACACAGATACGCAGTATTTT
few	NA	TRBV2	TRBJ1-2	CASTRVGGYGYTF	TGTGCCAGCACCCGCGTGGGGGGCTATGGCTACACCTTC